This T cell receptor beta chain was obtained from a study of response to subunit inactivated influenza vaccine (dated by TCRdb to 2017 to 2018). With regard to the full study: To follow how T cells responded to a trivalent subunit inactivated influenza vaccine, the researchers relied on deep quantitative profiling of the T cell receptor repertoire.

For this clonotype: Its antigen remains unidentified. It has no much larger one-base neighbor in the sample; base qualities were not kept.

What the study reported, not specific to this receptor: It was suggested by the authors that each seasonal influenza vaccination may recruit only a limited number of new T cells.

Receptors were amplified or captured by RT-PCR. Data came from an Illumina HiSeq 2500. TCRdb reworked the public reads: Q25 trimming with fastp, MiXCR clone assembly, productive beta chains retained. CDR3 protein sequences are deduplicated, and each keeps its most common genes and DNA. The sample yields around 520,000 distinct CDR3 sequences; about 25% were counted once. The biggest ten clones account for around 2% of the sample. The sequence derives from a man in his forties or fifties who received an inactivated influenza vaccine. Donor details come from another sample of the same person, matched by shared clones. Sequenced material: CD4+ T cells sorted from PBMCs, taken roughly 5 days after vaccination.

The nucleotide sequence is TGTGCCAGCAGTTTATGGGACACAGATACGCAGTATTTT. Its protein is CASSLWDTDTQYF. Here the chain combines TRBV12-3 or TRBV12-4 and TRBJ2-3; the D segment cannot be called with confidence. Inclusive of the bounding cysteine and phenylalanine, the CDR3 is 13 residues long. The sequence is cut down to CDR3 DNA, 39 bases in frame from base 1. The trim is 2 bases for V and 2 bases for J, with a gap of 5 bases between the germline ends.